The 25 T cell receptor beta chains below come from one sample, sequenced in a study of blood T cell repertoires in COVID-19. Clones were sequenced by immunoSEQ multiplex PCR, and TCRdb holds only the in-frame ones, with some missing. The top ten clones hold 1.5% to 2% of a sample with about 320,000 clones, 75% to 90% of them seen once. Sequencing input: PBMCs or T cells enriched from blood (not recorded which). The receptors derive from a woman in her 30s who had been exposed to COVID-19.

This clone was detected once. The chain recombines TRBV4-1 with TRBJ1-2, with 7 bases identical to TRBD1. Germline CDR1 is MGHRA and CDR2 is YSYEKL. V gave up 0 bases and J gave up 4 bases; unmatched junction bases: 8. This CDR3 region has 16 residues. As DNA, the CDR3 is TGCGCCAGCAGCCAAGATGGGGTGGGACAGCTCTATGGCTACACCTTC. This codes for CASSQDGVGQLYGYTF.

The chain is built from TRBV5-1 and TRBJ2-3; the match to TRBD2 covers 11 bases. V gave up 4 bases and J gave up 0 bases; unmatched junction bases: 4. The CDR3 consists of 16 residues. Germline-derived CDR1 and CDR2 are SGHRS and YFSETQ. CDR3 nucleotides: TGCGCCAGCAGCAGAACTAGCGGGGGTAGCACAGATACGCAGTATTTT. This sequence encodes CASSRTSGGSTDTQYF.

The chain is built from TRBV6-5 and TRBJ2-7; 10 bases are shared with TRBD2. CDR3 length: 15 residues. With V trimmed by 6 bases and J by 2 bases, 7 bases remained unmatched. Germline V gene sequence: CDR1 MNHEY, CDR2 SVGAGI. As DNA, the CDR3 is TGTGCCAGCAGCCACCGGACTAGCGGCACCTACGAGCAGTACTTC. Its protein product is CASSHRTSGTYEQYF.

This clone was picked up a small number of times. The chain's CDR3 is CASSSDRGLAGVNEQFF. The CDR3 DNA reads TGTGCCAGCAGCTCTGACCGGGGGCTAGCGGGAGTTAATGAGCAGTTCTTC. This rearrangement joins TRBV13 to TRBJ2-1; 10 nucleotides agree with TRBD2. This CDR3 is built from 17 residues. V lost 4 bases, J lost 7 bases, and 13 bases stayed unmatched. Germline CDR1 and CDR2: PRHDT and FYEKMQ (reference sequence). The whole variable domain, remainder taken from reference TRBV13 and TRBJ2-1, is AAGVIQSPRHLIKEKRETATLKCYPIPRHDTVYWYQQGPGQDPQFLISFYEKMQSDKGSIPDRFSAQQFSDYHSELNMSSLELGDSALYFCASSSDRGLAGVNEQFFGPGTRLTVL.

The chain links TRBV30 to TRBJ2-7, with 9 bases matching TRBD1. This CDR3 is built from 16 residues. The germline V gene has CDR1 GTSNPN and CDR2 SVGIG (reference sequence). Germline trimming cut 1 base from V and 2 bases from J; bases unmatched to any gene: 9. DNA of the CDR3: TGTGCCTGGAGTGGGATGAGGACAGGGGAAACCTACGAGCAGTACTTC. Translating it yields CAWSGMRTGETYEQYF.

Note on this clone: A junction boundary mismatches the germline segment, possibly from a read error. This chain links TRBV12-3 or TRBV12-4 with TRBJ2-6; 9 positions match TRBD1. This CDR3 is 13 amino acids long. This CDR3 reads CASRRQGVNVLTF. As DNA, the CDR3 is TGTGCCAGCAGACGACAGGGGGTCAACGTCCTGACTTTC.

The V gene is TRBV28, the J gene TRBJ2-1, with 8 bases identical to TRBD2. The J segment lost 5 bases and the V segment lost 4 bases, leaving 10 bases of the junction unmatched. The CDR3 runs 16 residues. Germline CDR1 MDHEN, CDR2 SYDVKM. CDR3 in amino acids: CASSSPGLGMHNEQFF. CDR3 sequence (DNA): TGTGCCAGCAGTTCACCGGGACTAGGGATGCACAATGAGCAGTTCTTC. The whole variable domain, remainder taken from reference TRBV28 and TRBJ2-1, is DVKVTQSSRYLVKRTGEKVFLECVQDMDHENMFWYRQDPGLGLRLIYFSYDVKMKEKGDIPEGYSVSREKKERFSLILESASTNQTSMYLCASSSPGLGMHNEQFFGPGTRLTVL.

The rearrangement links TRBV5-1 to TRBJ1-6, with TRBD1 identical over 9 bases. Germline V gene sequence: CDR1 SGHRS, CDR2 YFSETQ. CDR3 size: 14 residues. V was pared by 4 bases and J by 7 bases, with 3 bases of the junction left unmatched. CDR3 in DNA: TGCGCCAGCAGCCCCGGGACAGGGAATTCACCCCTCCACTTT. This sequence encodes CASSPGTGNSPLHF.

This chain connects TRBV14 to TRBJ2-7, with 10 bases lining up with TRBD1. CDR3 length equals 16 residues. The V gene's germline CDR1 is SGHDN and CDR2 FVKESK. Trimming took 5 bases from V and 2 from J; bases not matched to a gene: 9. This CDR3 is CASSRGQGIETYEQYF. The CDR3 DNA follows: TGTGCCAGCAGCAGGGGACAGGGGATTGAGACCTACGAGCAGTACTTC.

The CDR3 protein is CSVGQGRTEAFF. The CDR3 DNA sequence: TGCAGCGTAGGACAGGGGAGAACTGAAGCTTTCTTT. The rearrangement uses TRBV29-1 and TRBJ1-1; TRBD1 matches 9 bases. Trimming removed 6 bases from V and 5 bases from J; junction bases left unmatched: 4. The CDR3 runs to 12 residues. From germline, CDR1 is SQVTM and CDR2 ANQGSEA.

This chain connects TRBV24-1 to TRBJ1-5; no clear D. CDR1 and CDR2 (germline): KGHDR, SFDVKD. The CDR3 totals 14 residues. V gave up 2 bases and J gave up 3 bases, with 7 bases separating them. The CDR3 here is CATSDSSLNQPQHF. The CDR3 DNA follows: TGTGCCACCAGTGATTCTAGCCTCAATCAGCCCCAGCATTTT.

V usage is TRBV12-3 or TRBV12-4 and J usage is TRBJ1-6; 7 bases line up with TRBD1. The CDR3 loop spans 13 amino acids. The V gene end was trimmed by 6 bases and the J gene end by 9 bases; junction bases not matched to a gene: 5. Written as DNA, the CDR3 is TGTGCCAGCAGCCTAGACAGGGCTTCACCCCTCCACTTT. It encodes CASSLDRASPLHF.

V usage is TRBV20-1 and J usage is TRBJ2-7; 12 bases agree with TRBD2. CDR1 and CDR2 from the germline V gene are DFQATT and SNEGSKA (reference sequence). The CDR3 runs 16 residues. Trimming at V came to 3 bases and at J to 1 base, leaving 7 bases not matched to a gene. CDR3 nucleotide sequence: TGCAGTGCTAGTGGCCCTAGCGGGAGGGCTTCCTACGAGCAGTACTTC. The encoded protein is CSASGPSGRASYEQYF.

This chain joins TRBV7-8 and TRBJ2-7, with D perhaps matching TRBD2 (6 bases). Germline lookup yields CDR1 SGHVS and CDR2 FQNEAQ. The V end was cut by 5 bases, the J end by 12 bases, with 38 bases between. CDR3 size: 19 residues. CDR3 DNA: TGTGCCAGCAGCCACATGACCGGGACTGAACCTTCGAGCCTAAGGCCGCCGTACTTC. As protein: CASSHMTGTEPSSLRPPYF.

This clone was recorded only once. The CDR3 DNA is TGTGCCAGCTCACCACTCCAGGGGAATGAGCAGTTCTTC. Protein sequence: CASSPLQGNEQFF. This chain connects TRBV18 to TRBJ2-1, with D perhaps matching TRBD1 (6 bases). The V gene lost 1 base and the J gene lost 7 bases, with 8 bases spanning the gap. The CDR3 covers 13 residues. CDR1 KGHSH and CDR2 LQKENI come from the germline V gene.

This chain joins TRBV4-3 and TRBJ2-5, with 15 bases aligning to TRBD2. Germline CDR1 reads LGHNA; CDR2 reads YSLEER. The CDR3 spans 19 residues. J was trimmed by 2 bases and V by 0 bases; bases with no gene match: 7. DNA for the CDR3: TGCGCCAGCAGCCAAGATCAGTGGACTAGCGGGGGGGATCAAGAGACCCAGTACTTC. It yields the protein CASSQDQWTSGGDQETQYF.

The CDR3 sequence: CASSGGARKRGYTF. Here the CDR3 DNA reads TGTGCCAGCAGTGGGGGGGCCAGAAAACGTGGCTACACCTTC. The chain has TRBV27 and TRBJ1-2, with TRBD1 as a possible D gene (6 bases). The CDR3 is made up of 14 amino acids. Trimming left V 5 bases short and J 7 bases short, with 17 bases between. CDR1 MNHEY and CDR2 SMNVEV come from the germline V gene (reference sequence).

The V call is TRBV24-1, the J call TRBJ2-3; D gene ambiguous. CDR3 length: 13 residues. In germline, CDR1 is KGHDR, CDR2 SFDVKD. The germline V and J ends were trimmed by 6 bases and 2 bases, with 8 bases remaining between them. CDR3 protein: CATSSVHTDTQYF. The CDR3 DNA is TGTGCCACCAGTAGCGTTCACACAGATACGCAGTATTTT.

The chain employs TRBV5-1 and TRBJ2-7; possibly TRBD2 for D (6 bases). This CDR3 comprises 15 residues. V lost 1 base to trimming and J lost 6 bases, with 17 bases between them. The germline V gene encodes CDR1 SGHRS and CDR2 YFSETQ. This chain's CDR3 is CASSLSGGTSSEQYF. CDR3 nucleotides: TGCGCCAGCAGCTTGAGCGGCGGGACGTCTAGCGAGCAGTACTTC.

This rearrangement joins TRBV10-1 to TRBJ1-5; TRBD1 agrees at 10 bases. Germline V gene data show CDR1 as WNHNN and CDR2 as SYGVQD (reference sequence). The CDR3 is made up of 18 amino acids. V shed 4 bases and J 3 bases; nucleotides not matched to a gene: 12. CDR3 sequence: CASSGGTGVIYINQPQHF. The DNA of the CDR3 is TGCGCCAGCAGTGGAGGGACAGGGGTTATATATATCAATCAGCCCCAGCATTTT.

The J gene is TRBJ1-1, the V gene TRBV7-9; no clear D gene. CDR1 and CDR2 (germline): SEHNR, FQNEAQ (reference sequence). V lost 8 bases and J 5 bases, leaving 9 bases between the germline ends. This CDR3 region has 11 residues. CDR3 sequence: CASREGTEAFF. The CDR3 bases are TGTGCCAGCCGGGAGGGTACTGAAGCTTTCTTT.

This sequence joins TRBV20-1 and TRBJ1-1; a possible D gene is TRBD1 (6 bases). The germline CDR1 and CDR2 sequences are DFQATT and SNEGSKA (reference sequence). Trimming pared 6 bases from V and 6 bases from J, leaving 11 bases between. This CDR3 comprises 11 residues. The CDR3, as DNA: TGCAGTGCACCAGGGGTGGCTGAAGCTTTCTTT. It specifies CSAPGVAEAFF.

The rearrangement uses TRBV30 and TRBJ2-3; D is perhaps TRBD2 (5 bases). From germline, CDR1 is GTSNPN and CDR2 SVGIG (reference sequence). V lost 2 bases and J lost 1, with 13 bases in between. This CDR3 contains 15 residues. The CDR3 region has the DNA TGTGCCTGGAGTCCCGGGGTCTCTGGCACAGATACGCAGTATTTT. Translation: CAWSPGVSGTDTQYF.

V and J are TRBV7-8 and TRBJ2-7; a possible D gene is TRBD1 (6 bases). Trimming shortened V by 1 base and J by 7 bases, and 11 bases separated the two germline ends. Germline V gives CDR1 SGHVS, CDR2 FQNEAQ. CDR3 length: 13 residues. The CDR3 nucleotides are TGTGCCAGCAGCTTAGACAGGGCGAGGGAGCAGTACTTC. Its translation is CASSLDRAREQYF. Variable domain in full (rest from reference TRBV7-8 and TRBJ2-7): GAGVSQSPRYKVAKRGQDVALRCDPISGHVSLFWYQQALGQGPEFLTYFQNEAQLDKSGLPSDRFFAERPEGSVSTLKIQRTQQEDSAVYLCASSLDRAREQYFGPGTRLTVT.

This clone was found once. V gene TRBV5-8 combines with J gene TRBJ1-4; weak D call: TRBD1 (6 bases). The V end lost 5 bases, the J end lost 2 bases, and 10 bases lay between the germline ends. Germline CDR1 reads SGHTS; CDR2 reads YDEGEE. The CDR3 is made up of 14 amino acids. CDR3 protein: CASSLGQTNEKLFF. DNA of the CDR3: TGTGCCAGCAGTCTCGGACAGACTAATGAAAAACTGTTTTTT.